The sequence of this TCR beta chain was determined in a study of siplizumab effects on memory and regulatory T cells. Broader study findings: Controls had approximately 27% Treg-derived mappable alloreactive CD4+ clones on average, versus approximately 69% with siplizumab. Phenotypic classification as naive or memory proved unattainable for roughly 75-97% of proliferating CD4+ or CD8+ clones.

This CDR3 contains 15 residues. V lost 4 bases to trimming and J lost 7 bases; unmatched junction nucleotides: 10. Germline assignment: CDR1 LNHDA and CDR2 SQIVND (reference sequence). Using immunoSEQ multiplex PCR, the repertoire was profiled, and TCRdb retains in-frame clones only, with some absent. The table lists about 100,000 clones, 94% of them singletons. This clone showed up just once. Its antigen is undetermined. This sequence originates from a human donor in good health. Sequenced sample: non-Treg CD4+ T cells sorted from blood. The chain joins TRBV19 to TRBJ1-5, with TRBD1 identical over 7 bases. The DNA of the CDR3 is TGTGCCAGTAGTAATATGGTAGGGGGCCGGCAGCCCCAGCATTTT. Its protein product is CASSNMVGGRQPQHF.